This TCR beta chain was identified during a study of blood T cells in healthy people across ages. Germline V gene lookup returns CDR1 DFQATT and CDR2 SNEGSKA (reference sequence). CDR3 length: 16 residues. V trimming: 0 bases; J trimming: 0 bases; junction bases outside the gene matches: 3. A second PCR of 7 to 11 cycles used a sample-barcoded 5' primer and a J-beta primer mix. Using its own MiXCR run on the 5' RACE reads, TCRdb lists one record per CDR3 protein. This sample has 1.4 million to 1.5 million distinct CDR3 sequences, with approximately 40% found just once. Sequencing was done on a sample of blood. The TCR sequence derives from a woman younger than 35 in good health. The chain is built from TRBV20-1 and TRBJ2-3; 10 positions match TRBD2. CDR3 DNA sequence: TGCAGTGCTAGAGATGGACTAGCGGAAAGCACAGATACGCAGTATTTT. It specifies CSARDGLAESTDTQYF.